This TCR beta chain was recorded in a study of T cell responses to AZD1222 COVID-19 vaccine. Whole-study findings and limits: Spike-specific TCR breadth and depth grew following two AZD1222 doses.

Points on this clone: Antigen: not known.

Germline V CDR1 and CDR2: SGHRS, YFSETQ. Trimming cost V 0 bases and J 2 bases, with 9 bases left between them. The CDR3 is made up of 15 amino acids. Profiling relied on immunoSEQ multiplex PCR, and the TCRdb table lists in-frame clones only, not all of them. The sample holds 90,000 to 150,000 clones, over 75% seen once. The receptor's source is an adult in good health. The starting material was peripheral blood, obtained on day 0 of AZD1222 vaccination. The V call is TRBV5-1, the J call TRBJ2-1, with a possible D match to TRBD2 (7 bases). The CDR3 region is CASSLVGGPYNEQFF. In nucleotides, the CDR3 is TGCGCCAGCAGCTTGGTGGGGGGGCCCTACAATGAGCAGTTCTTC.